The source of this T cell receptor (beta chain) is a study of blood T cells in healthy people across ages. This clonotype was seen a few times. This CDR3 has 14 amino acids. CDR1 is SGDLS, CDR2 YYNGEE, per germline. Combining a sample-barcoded 5' primer with a J-beta primer mix, a second PCR ran for roughly 6 to 12 cycles. TCRdb reprocessed the 5' RACE reads via MiXCR and lists one record per CDR3 protein. The sample has roughly 800,000 distinct CDR3 sequences; about a quarter are singletons. This same sample was also part of a study on T cells of mothers and their children.

This TCR derives from a boy younger than 18 in good health. This chain connects TRBV9 to TRBJ2-5; TRBD2 agrees at 7 bases. The DNA end lines up better with TRBJ2-7; the J call may be wrong. The sample taken for sequencing was blood. The CDR3 region has the DNA TGTGCCAGCAGCGTAGGCTCGGGGGGCTACGAGCAGTACTTC. It specifies CASSVGSGGYEQYF.